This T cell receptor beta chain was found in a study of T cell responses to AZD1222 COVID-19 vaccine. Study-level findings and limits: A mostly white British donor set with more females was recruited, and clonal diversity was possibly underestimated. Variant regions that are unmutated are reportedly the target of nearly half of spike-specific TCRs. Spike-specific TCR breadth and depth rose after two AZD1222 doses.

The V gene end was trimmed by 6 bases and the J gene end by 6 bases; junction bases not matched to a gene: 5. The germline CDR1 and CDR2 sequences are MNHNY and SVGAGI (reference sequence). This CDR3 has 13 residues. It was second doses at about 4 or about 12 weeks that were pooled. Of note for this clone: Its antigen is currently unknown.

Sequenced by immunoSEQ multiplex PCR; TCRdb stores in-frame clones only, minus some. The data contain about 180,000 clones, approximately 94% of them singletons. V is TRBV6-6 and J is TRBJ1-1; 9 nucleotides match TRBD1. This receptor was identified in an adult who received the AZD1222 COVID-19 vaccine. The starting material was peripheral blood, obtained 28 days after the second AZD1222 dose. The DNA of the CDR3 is TGTGCCAGCAGGGAACAGGGGGCTGCTGAAGCTTTCTTT. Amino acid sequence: CASREQGAAEAFF.